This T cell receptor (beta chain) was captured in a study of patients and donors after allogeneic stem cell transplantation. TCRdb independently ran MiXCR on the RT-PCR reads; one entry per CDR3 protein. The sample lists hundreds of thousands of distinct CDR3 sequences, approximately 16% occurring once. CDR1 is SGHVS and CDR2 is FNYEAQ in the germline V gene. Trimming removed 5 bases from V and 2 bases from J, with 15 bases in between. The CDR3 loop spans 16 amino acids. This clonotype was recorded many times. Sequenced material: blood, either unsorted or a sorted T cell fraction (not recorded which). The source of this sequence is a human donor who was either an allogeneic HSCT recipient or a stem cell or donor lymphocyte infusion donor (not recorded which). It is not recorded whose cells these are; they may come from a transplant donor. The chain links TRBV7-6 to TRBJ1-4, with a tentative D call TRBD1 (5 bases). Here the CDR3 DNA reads TGTGCCAGCAGCCCAACCAGGGTGGGCACTAATGAAAAACTGTTTTTT. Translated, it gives CASSPTRVGTNEKLFF.